This T cell receptor beta chain was identified during a study of shared clonotypes between healthy human individuals. General observations from the study: A generally larger estimated richness was seen in naive subsets than in memory subsets.

The donor cohort consisted entirely of Caucasian adults residing in Nashville, Tennessee. As regards this clone: What it binds is not known.

Here immunoSEQ multiplex PCR was the method, and the copy in TCRdb shows in-frame clones only, minus some. Here the sample spans about 1 million clones, about three quarters being singletons. Sequenced input: memory CD4+ T cells sorted from blood. Specified subset: CD45RA-negative fraction. This clonotype originated in a man between 18 and 29 years old in good health.

As DNA, the CDR3 is TGCGCCAGCAGCTTGGATACAGGGTCGGGCACTGAAGCTTTCTTT. It is translated as CASSLDTGSGTEAFF. The chain joins TRBV5-1 to TRBJ1-1; D might be TRBD1 (6 bases). V lost 0 bases, J lost 4 bases, and 13 bases lay in between. The CDR3 length is 15 residues. Germline CDR1 reads SGHRS; CDR2 reads YFSETQ.